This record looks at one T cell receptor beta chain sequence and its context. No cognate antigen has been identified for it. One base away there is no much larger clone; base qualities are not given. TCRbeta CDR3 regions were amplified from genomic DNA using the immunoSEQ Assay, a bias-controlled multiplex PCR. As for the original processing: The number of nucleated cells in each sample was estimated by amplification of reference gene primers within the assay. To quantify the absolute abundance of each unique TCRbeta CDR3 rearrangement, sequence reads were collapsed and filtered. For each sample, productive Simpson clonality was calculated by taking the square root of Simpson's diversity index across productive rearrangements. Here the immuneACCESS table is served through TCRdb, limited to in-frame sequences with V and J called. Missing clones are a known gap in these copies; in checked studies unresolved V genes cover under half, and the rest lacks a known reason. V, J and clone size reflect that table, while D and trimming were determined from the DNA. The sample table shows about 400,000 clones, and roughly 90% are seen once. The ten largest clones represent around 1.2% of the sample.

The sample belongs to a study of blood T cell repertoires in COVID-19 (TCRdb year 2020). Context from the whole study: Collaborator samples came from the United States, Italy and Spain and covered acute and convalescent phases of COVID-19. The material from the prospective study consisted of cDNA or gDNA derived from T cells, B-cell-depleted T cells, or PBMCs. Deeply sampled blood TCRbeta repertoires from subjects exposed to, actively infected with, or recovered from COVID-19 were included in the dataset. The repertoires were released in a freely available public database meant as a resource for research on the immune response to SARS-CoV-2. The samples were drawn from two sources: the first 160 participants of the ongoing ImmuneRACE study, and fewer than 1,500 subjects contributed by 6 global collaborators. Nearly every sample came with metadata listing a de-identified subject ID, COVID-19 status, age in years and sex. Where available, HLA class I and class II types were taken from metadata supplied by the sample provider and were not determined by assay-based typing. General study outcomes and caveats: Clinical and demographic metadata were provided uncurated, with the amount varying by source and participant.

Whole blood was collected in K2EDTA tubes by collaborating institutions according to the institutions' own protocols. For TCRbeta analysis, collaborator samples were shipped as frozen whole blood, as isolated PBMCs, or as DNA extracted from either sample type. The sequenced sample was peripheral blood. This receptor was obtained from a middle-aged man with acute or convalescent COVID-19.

This receptor has the CDR3 CASSLRTGHETQYF. The sequenced DNA: TGTGCCAGCAGTTTACGGACAGGGCACGAGACCCAGTACTTC. The receptor chain draws on TRBV27 and TRBJ2-5, and 8 bases in between align with TRBD1. V and J are trimmed by 2 bases and 5 bases, and the gene matches miss 4 bases of the junction. The germline V gene (reference sequence) supplies CDR1 MNHEY and CDR2 SMNVEV. The CDR3 sequence holds 14 residues, the cysteine and phenylalanine included. The CDR3 DNA has 42 bases and is translated from base 1.